The rows below give T cell receptor beta chains drawn from one sample of a study of blood T cell repertoires in COVID-19. Sequencing used immunoSEQ multiplex PCR; TCRdb keeps in-frame clones, though not all of them. Of roughly 130,000 clones in the sample, 80% to 85% are singletons; the top ten hold about 5.5%. Sequenced sample: PBMCs or T cells enriched from blood (not recorded which). The receptors derive from a man in his forties or fifties with acute COVID-19. Each CDR3 is given with its conserved first and last residue. A D gene is named only where the DNA matches it firmly. Rows may omit the clone size; those that give it use once, few, many or a size class.

.	TRBV14	TRBJ2-2	.	TGTGCCAGCAACGGGGTTAACACCGGGGAGCTGTTTTTT	CASNGVNTGELFF
.	TRBV28	TRBJ1-5	TRBD1	TGTGCCAGCAGCCAAAGACAGGGAAGCAATCAGCCCCAGCATTTT	CASSQRQGSNQPQHF
.	TRBV29-1	TRBJ2-1	TRBD2	TGCAGCGTAGATAAGCGGGAGGGAGCAAATGAGCAGTTCTTC	CSVDKREGANEQFF
.	TRBV28	TRBJ1-3	TRBD1	TGTGCCAGCAGTATCGGGACAGGTGGAAACACCATATATTTT	CASSIGTGGNTIYF
.	TRBV10-3	TRBJ2-2	.	TGTGCCATCAGGGCCGAATTAAACACCGGGGAGCTGTTTTTT	CAIRAELNTGELFF
.	TRBV19	TRBJ1-1	.	TGTGCCAGTAGTACCCTTTCTTCTTCTGAAGCTTTCTTT	CASSTLSSSEAFF
once	TRBV7-2	TRBJ2-7	.	TGTGCCAGCAGCTCTTATCCCGGGGTCGCGACCTACGAGCAGTACTTC	CASSSYPGVATYEQYF
few	TRBV28	TRBJ2-7	TRBD2	TGTGCCAGCACCCTAGGAGGGTGGGAGGGGTCGAACGAGCAGTACTTC	CASTLGGWEGSNEQYF
.	TRBV10-3	TRBJ2-7	TRBD2	TGTGCCATCAGGGGACTAGCGGGACCCTACGAGCAGTACTTC	CAIRGLAGPYEQYF
.	TRBV6-2/TRBV6-3	TRBJ2-1	TRBD2	TGTGCCAGCAGCCGCCGGACTAGCGGGATCCCCTACAATGAGCAGTTCTTC	CASSRRTSGIPYNEQFF
once	TRBV28	TRBJ2-3	TRBD1	TGTGCCAGCGGGACAGACGCAGATACGCAGTATTTT	CASGTDADTQYF
few	TRBV9	TRBJ1-2	.	TGTGCCAGCAGCCCCCGGGCGGGCAATCGGTTCGATGGCTACACCTTC	CASSPRAGNRFDGYTF
.	TRBV30	TRBJ1-6	.	TGTGCCTGGAGTGGGGGCAGTTCCAGCTCCTATAATTCACCCCTCCACTTT	CAWSGGSSSSYNSPLHF
.	TRBV28	TRBJ2-1	TRBD2	TGTGCCAGCAGTAAAGGACTAGCGGGGGGAAGCGGTGAGCAGTTCTTC	CASSKGLAGGSGEQFF
.	TRBV4-2	TRBJ2-1	TRBD2	TGTGCCAGCAGCCAAGAACTAGCGGCCCTCTCCTACAATGAGCAGTTCTTC	CASSQELAALSYNEQFF
.	TRBV7-2	TRBJ2-3	.	TGTGCCAGCAGCGCCCCGGTCGATACGCAGTATTTT	CASSAPVDTQYF
.	TRBV7-9	TRBJ2-2	TRBD1	TGTGCCAGCAGGGAACCCGGGACAGCCATGAACACCGGGGAGCTGTTTTTT	CASREPGTAMNTGELFF
.	TRBV29-1	TRBJ2-7	.	TGCAGCGTTTCCGGAGCCGGTTACGAGCAGTACTTC	CSVSGAGYEQYF
.	TRBV6-1	TRBJ2-2	TRBD2	TGTGCCAGCAGTGCCACCGGGACTACGAACACCGGGGAGCTGTTTTTT	CASSATGTTNTGELFF
.	TRBV4-3	TRBJ2-1	.	TGCGCCAGCAGCCAAGTGGGCGGGCTTAGCTCCTACAATGAGCAGTTCTTC	CASSQVGGLSSYNEQFF
.	TRBV11-2	TRBJ2-3	.	TGTGCCAGCAGCCGGGGTGGCACAGATACGCAGTATTTT	CASSRGGTDTQYF
.	TRBV7-9	TRBJ2-1	TRBD1	TGTGCCAGCAGCTCCTTCCAGGGGGCATCCTACAATGAGCAGTTCTTC	CASSSFQGASYNEQFF
.	TRBV19	TRBJ2-3	TRBD2	TGTGCCAGTAGTATAGGAGGACTAGCGGGAGTAATCACAGATACGCAGTATTTT	CASSIGGLAGVITDTQYF
.	TRBV7-2	TRBJ2-1	TRBD1	TGTGCCAGCAGCTTGGCCGGGACAGCCTACAATGAGCAGTTCTTC	CASSLAGTAYNEQFF
.	TRBV5-1	TRBJ1-3	.	TGCGCCAGCAGCTTGGGGGCCATCGGAAACACCATATATTTT	CASSLGAIGNTIYF
.	TRBV24-1	TRBJ2-2	.	TGTGCCACCGGTTCAGGCGTCACCGGGGAGCTGTTTTTT	CATGSGVTGELFF
.	TRBV4-1	TRBJ2-7	TRBD2	TGCGCCAGCAGCCAAGATGGGGGGGAGCGAAGACAGTACTTC	CASSQDGGERRQYF
.	TRBV15	TRBJ1-2	.	TGTGCCACCAGCAGAGATCGCAGGGTAGTAAATGGCTACACCTTC	CATSRDRRVVNGYTF
.	TRBV7-9	TRBJ2-3	.	TGTGCCAGCAGCGAAAGAGAGAGTAATACGCAGTATTTT	CASSERESNTQYF
.	TRBV11-2	TRBJ2-1	TRBD1	TGTGCCAGCAGCTTACTAAGGGGGCGCTACAATGAGCAGTTCTTC	CASSLLRGRYNEQFF
.	TRBV10-1	TRBJ2-7	TRBD1	TGCGCCAGCAGTGAAGCAGGGGGCCACGAGCAGTACTTC	CASSEAGGHEQYF
.	TRBV11-2	TRBJ1-2	.	TGTGCCAGCAGCCAGAACAGGGTATCCAATGGCTACACCTTC	CASSQNRVSNGYTF
.	TRBV6-5	TRBJ2-7	TRBD2	TGTGCCAGCAGTTACTCGGGGGGGGACTACGAGCAGTACTTC	CASSYSGGDYEQYF
.	TRBV4-3	TRBJ2-1	.	TGCGCCAGCAGCCAAGATGGAGGAAATGAGCAGTTCTTC	CASSQDGGNEQFF
.	TRBV5-6	TRBJ1-1	.	TGTGCCAGCAGCTTGGGGAACACCTTGGGAGAGACTGAAGCTTTCTTT	CASSLGNTLGETEAFF
.	TRBV5-4	TRBJ2-2	TRBD1	TGTGCCAGCAGCACCGACAGGGAACGGATCGGGGAGCTGTTTTTT	CASSTDRERIGELFF
.	TRBV2	TRBJ2-7	.	TGTGCCAGCAGCCTCGAACCAGGAGAGCAGTACTTC	CASSLEPGEQYF
.	TRBV4-3	TRBJ1-1	.	TGCGCCAGCAGCCAAGATAGGGCAGGGAGGTTTGATGAAGCTTTCTTT	CASSQDRAGRFDEAFF
.	TRBV6-5	TRBJ1-1	.	TGTGCCAGCAGCACCCACAGAGACAAGAACACTGAAGCTTTCTTT	CASSTHRDKNTEAFF
.	TRBV19	TRBJ1-2	TRBD1	TGTGCCAGTAGGAGGGACAGCTTCTATGGTGGCTACACCTTC	CASRRDSFYGGYTF
.	TRBV7-9	TRBJ1-5	TRBD1	TGTGCCAGCAGCTTATTTACAGGGGAAGAACAGCCCCAGCATTTT	CASSLFTGEEQPQHF
.	TRBV5-1	TRBJ2-1	TRBD1	TGCGCCAGCAGCACCGGGACAGGGGGTGATGAGCAGTTCTTC	CASSTGTGGDEQFF
once	TRBV7-2	TRBJ2-5	TRBD2	TGTGCCAGCAGCCCCAGCCCTATAGCGGGGGGTGAAGAGACCCAGTACTTC	CASSPSPIAGGEETQYF
.	TRBV7-6	TRBJ2-7	TRBD1	TGTGCCAGCAGCCCCGGGACAGGCTTCGGCGAGCAGTACTTC	CASSPGTGFGEQYF
.	TRBV18	TRBJ1-1	.	TGTGCCAGCTCACCACCTTCGGGGGGCACGGACACTGAAGCTTTCTTT	CASSPPSGGTDTEAFF
.	TRBV11-2	TRBJ2-6	TRBD1	TGTGCCAGCAGCTCTCGGACAGGGGGGGCCAACGTCCTGACTTTC	CASSSRTGGANVLTF
.	TRBV5-4	TRBJ2-2	.	TGTGCCAGCAGCTTGTCGGGAATCGGGGAGCTGTTTTTT	CASSLSGIGELFF
.	TRBV5-1	TRBJ1-1	.	TGCGCCAGCAGCTGGACTGAGAACACTGAAGCTTTCTTT	CASSWTENTEAFF
.	TRBV7-9	TRBJ2-3	.	TGTGCCAGCAGCTTATTTTTTGGGCCAGATACGCAGTATTTT	CASSLFFGPDTQYF
few	TRBV4-3	TRBJ1-1	TRBD1	TGCGCCAGCAGCCGAGCAACAGGGGCGAAAGCTTTCTTT	CASSRATGAKAFF
.	TRBV7-9	TRBJ1-6	.	TGTGCCAGCAGCGGGGGAGGGGCACCAAATTCACCCCTCCACTTT	CASSGGGAPNSPLHF
.	TRBV19	TRBJ1-1	.	TGTGCCAGTAGTATCGGGGGGAACACTGAAGCTTTCTTT	CASSIGGNTEAFF
once	TRBV28	TRBJ1-4	TRBD1	TGTGCCAGCAGTGACGGACAGGGTGATGAAAAACTGTTTTTT	CASSDGQGDEKLFF
.	TRBV4-3	TRBJ2-1	TRBD2	TGCGCCAGCAGCCAAGAACTAGCGATAACCTACAATGAGCAGTTCTTC	CASSQELAITYNEQFF
.	TRBV28	TRBJ2-1	TRBD2	TGTGCCAGCAGTCGCGGGACTAGCGGGTCCTACAATGAGCAGTTCTTC	CASSRGTSGSYNEQFF